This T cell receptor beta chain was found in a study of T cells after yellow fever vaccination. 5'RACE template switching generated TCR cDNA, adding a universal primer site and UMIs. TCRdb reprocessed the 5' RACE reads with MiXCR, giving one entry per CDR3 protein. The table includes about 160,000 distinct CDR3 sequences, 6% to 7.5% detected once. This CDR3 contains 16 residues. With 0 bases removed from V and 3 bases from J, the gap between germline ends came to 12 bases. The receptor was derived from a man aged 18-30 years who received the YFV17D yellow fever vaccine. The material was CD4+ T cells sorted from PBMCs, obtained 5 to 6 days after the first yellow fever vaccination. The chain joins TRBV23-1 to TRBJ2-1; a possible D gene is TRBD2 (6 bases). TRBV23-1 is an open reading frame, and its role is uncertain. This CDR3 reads CASSQSRAGRYNEQFF. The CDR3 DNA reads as TGCGCCAGCAGTCAATCGAGGGCGGGGCGCTACAATGAGCAGTTCTTC.